One and the same sample provided the 19 T cell receptor beta chains below, sequenced in a study of blood T cell repertoires in COVID-19. This table comes from immunoSEQ multiplex PCR, and its TCRdb copy is limited to in-frame clones, with some not included. The sample lists about 170,000 clones; more than 85% were seen once. Sequencing input: peripheral blood. Receptors originate from a man in his fifties or sixties with acute or convalescent COVID-19.

This rearrangement joins TRBV24-1 to TRBJ2-2; TRBD2 agrees at 9 bases. J gave up 4 bases and V 7 bases, and 9 bases lay outside the gene matches. The CDR3 has 16 residues. Germline V gene sequence: CDR1 KGHDR, CDR2 SFDVKD. This chain's CDR3 is CATSPQRGALTGELFF. CDR3 nucleotide sequence: TGTGCCACCAGCCCTCAGCGGGGGGCCCTCACCGGGGAGCTGTTTTTT.

V usage is TRBV7-9 and J usage is TRBJ1-2; D might be TRBD1 (6 bases). Germline-derived CDR1 and CDR2 are SEHNR and FQNEAQ (reference sequence). The CDR3 is made up of 15 amino acids. Trimming pared 4 bases from V and 4 bases from J, leaving 16 bases between. The CDR3 coding sequence is TGTGCCAGCAGCTCCCGACAGGTTTCTTTCTATGGCTACACCTTC. Translating it yields CASSSRQVSFYGYTF.

The chain carries TRBV19 and TRBJ2-1; D is uncertain. V gave up 6 bases and J gave up 2 bases, with 8 bases separating them. This CDR3 comprises 13 residues. CDR1 and CDR2 (germline): LNHDA, SQIVND (reference sequence). This CDR3 reads CASSDFTYNEQFF. The CDR3, as DNA: TGTGCCAGTAGCGACTTTACCTACAATGAGCAGTTCTTC.

This clone appeared once. V and J are TRBV5-6 and TRBJ2-3, with D possibly matching TRBD2 (7 bases). Germline V lookup: CDR1 SGHDT, CDR2 YYEEEE. The CDR3 length is 18 residues. The germline V and J ends were trimmed by 4 bases and 2 bases, with 23 bases remaining between them. CDR3 amino acids: CASSPTPGGGRPTDTQYF. Written as DNA, the CDR3 is TGTGCCAGCAGCCCCACCCCGGGGGGCGGCCGTCCCACAGATACGCAGTATTTT.

V gene TRBV29-1 combines with J gene TRBJ1-5; D is unresolved. V dropped 6 bases and J dropped 5 bases, with 11 bases sitting between them. The CDR3 contains 12 residues. Germline V gene sequence: CDR1 SQVTM, CDR2 ANQGSEA. For the CDR3, the DNA is TGCAGCGTATCGGACGGGGATCAGCCCCAGCATTTT. Its translation: CSVSDGDQPQHF.

The CDR3 DNA follows: TGTGCCCCCCGTCAGGGTTCCTACGAGCAGTACTTC. This gives the protein CAPRQGSYEQYF. The V gene is TRBV10-3, the J gene TRBJ2-7; tentatively, D is TRBD1 (5 bases). This CDR3 is built from 12 residues. The V and J ends lost 11 bases and 1 base respectively, with 12 bases between them. Germline V gene sequence: CDR1 ENHRY, CDR2 SYGVKD.

The genes are TRBV2 and TRBJ2-3; 8 bases agree with TRBD1. V lost 5 bases, J lost 2 bases, and 3 bases stayed unmatched. CDR3 length: 14 residues. Germline CDR1 and CDR2: SNHLY and FYNNEI. The CDR3 coding sequence is TGTGCCAGCAGTTCAGGGGGCGACACAGATACGCAGTATTTT. It encodes CASSSGGDTDTQYF.

The CDR3 loop is CASSETESGANVLTF. Here the CDR3 DNA reads TGTGCCAGCAGTGAAACTGAATCTGGGGCCAACGTCCTGACTTTC. The J gene is TRBJ2-6, the V gene TRBV2; D call uncertain. The CDR3 loop spans 15 amino acids. V lost 2 bases and J 1 base, leaving 6 bases between the germline ends. CDR1 is SNHLY and CDR2 is FYNNEI in the germline V gene.

The rearrangement links TRBV12-1 to TRBJ2-2; no DNA check was done on the table's D call, TRBD2. TRBV12-1 is a known pseudogene. This CDR3 contains 19 residues. CDR3 protein: CASSFEYGWGLVVDGELFF. The CDR3 DNA reads as TGTGCCAGCAGCTTTGAGTACGGGTGGGGACTAGTGGTAGACGGGGAGCTGTTTTTT.

This chain joins TRBV5-1 and TRBJ1-1, with TRBD1 matching 11 bases. This CDR3 is built from 15 residues. Germline-derived CDR1 and CDR2 are SGHRS and YFSETQ. Trimming at V came to 4 bases and at J to 4 bases, leaving 6 bases not matched to a gene. The CDR3 loop is CASSAGTGGSTEAFF. In DNA, the CDR3 is TGCGCCAGCAGCGCGGGGACAGGGGGATCCACTGAAGCTTTCTTT.

This chain links TRBV18 with TRBJ2-1, with a possible D match to TRBD2 (6 bases). The V gene's germline CDR1 is KGHSH and CDR2 LQKENI. Trimming cost V 3 bases and J 5 bases, with 26 bases left between them. There are 19 residues in the CDR3. The CDR3 sequence is CASSPTSGGTGVPNNEQFF. The DNA for the CDR3 is TGTGCCAGCTCACCTACATCGGGTGGAACGGGAGTACCTAACAATGAGCAGTTCTTC.

The V call is TRBV9, the J call TRBJ1-6; D unclear. Germline V gene data show CDR1 as SGDLS and CDR2 as YYNGEE. CDR3 size: 14 residues. V was shortened by 1 base and J by 5 bases, with 7 bases between the two germline ends. As DNA, the CDR3 is TGTGCCAGCAGCGTAAATTCGGATAATTCACCCCTCCACTTT. It specifies CASSVNSDNSPLHF.

The chain employs TRBV5-1 and TRBJ2-7; 10 positions match TRBD1. Looked up from germline, CDR1 is SGHRS and CDR2 is YFSETQ. V gave up 5 bases and J gave up 2 bases; unmatched junction bases: 4. The CDR3 runs 14 residues. CDR3 in amino acids: CASRLDRGPYEQYF. CDR3 bases: TGCGCCAGCAGACTCGACAGGGGGCCCTACGAGCAGTACTTC.

This chain joins TRBV7-9 and TRBJ2-1; 8 bases align to TRBD1. The CDR3 is made up of 13 amino acids. The V gene end was trimmed by 5 bases and the J gene end by 8 bases; junction bases not matched to a gene: 5. In germline, CDR1 is SEHNR, CDR2 FQNEAQ (reference sequence). The CDR3 region has the DNA TGTGCCAGCAGCCGACAGGGGTGGCATGAGCAGTTCTTC. It encodes CASSRQGWHEQFF.

The rearrangement uses TRBV10-3 and TRBJ1-5; TRBD1 might be the D (5 bases). Trimming removed 3 bases at V and 5 bases at J, with 8 bases between. In germline, CDR1 is ENHRY, CDR2 SYGVKD. CDR3 size: 13 residues. In DNA, the CDR3 is TGTGCCATCAGTGAAGTACAGGATCAGCCCCAGCATTTT. This sequence encodes CAISEVQDQPQHF.

V and J are TRBV5-1 and TRBJ1-1, with D maybe TRBD1 (5 bases). The CDR3 runs to 17 residues. Germline assignment: CDR1 SGHRS and CDR2 YFSETQ. V was trimmed by 4 bases and J by 8 bases, leaving 27 bases between them. CDR3 DNA sequence: TGCGCCAGCAGCATTAGATCCCCCGAGGCGGGGGGGTCCGAAGCTTTCTTT. This codes for CASSIRSPEAGGSEAFF.

The genes are TRBV28 and TRBJ2-1, with 8 bases fitting TRBD2. Per germline, CDR1 MDHEN and CDR2 SYDVKM. The V gene end was trimmed by 3 bases and the J gene end by 5 bases; junction bases not matched to a gene: 3. This CDR3 is built from 14 residues. CDR3 in amino acids: CASSLGSGDNEQFF. CDR3 in DNA: TGTGCCAGCAGTTTGGGTAGCGGGGACAATGAGCAGTTCTTC.

CDR3 loop: CASRSPGQGTSEQYF. As DNA, the CDR3 is TGTGCCAGCAGGTCTCCGGGACAGGGGACAAGCGAGCAGTACTTC. V gene TRBV6-5 combines with J gene TRBJ2-7, with 10 bases aligning to TRBD1. The V gene end was trimmed by 6 bases and the J gene end by 6 bases; junction bases not matched to a gene: 11. The CDR3 is 15 residues long. The germline V gene has CDR1 MNHEY and CDR2 SVGAGI.

The chain couples TRBV5-1 to TRBJ2-1, with 10 bases that match TRBD2. J was trimmed by 4 bases and V by 8 bases; bases with no gene match: 3. This CDR3 is built from 13 residues. Germline lookup yields CDR1 SGHRS and CDR2 YFSETQ. Here the CDR3 DNA reads TGCGCCAGTACTAGCGGGGCTTACAATGAGCAGTTCTTC. This encodes CASTSGAYNEQFF.